This TCR beta chain comes out of a study of T cell repertoires in aging, cancer and after chemotherapy (dated by TCRdb to about 2019). In the study overall: Donors were distributed across six age groups ranging from 30 or younger to 70 or older, with at least three individuals included per group. In the hematological group, the paired samples taken before and after chemotherapy came from chronic lymphocytic leukemia patients given fludarabine- or bendamustine-based regimens. Several million TCR reads were contained in the full dataset. To examine immunoaging and T cell reconstitution after chemotherapy, the study profiled TCR beta repertoires in peripheral blood from healthy donors and cancer patients. Alongside some 98 healthy donors serving as a reference group, the cohort included some 210 cancer patients, of whom around 91 had hematological cancers and 124 had solid cancers.

Beyond this particular receptor, the publication reports: In both cancer cohorts, the median generation probability rose over the chemotherapy interval, which suggests that the repertoire was reconstituted through rebound thymic output. Declining TCR diversity with age in healthy donors was mainly explained by loss of richness; in cancer patients, loss of evenness also contributed. Untreated patients with hematological or solid cancers showed significantly lower blood TCR diversity and higher clonality than age-matched healthy donors. Lymphoid organ infiltration was present in the hematological cancer patients, and this infiltration may itself impair thymic emigration or the expansion of peripheral T cells. According to the authors, the repertoire data do not allow conclusions to be drawn about immunological memory after chemotherapy.

Genomic DNA extracted from peripheral blood, rather than sorted cells or RNA, was used as the source for amplification of TCR beta rearrangements. Sequences DFQATT (CDR1) and SNEGSKA (CDR2) are obtained from the germline V gene (reference sequence). The CDR3 spans 15 residues, from the cysteine through the phenylalanine. Only the CDR3 portion is preserved as DNA: 45 bases, with reading frame beginning at the first base. V gives up 0 bases and J gives up 5 bases, and the segment between their germline ends measures 16 bases. Multiplex touch-down PCR with a mixed TRB-A/B primer pool was used to amplify rearranged TRB sequences covering the V, D and J segments. Two consecutive PCR reactions with Phusion HS II polymerase added Illumina adapters and sample indices to the amplicons. Amplicons were gel-purified with the NucleoSpin Gel and PCR Clean-up kit, then checked with Qubit and an Agilent 2100 Bioanalyzer. Libraries were sequenced on an Illumina MiSeq using 600-cycle, single-indexed, paired-end runs. The study's processing was this. MiXCR versions 2.12 and 3.0.5 were used to process the TRB sequences. Each unique CDR3 nucleotide sequence counted as one clone, and only productive sequences with at least two reads were retained. The repertoire metrics were Shannon diversity, evenness, clonality (defined as one minus evenness), and alpha-parameterized diversity profiles covering alpha 0 to 5. The IGoR algorithm was used to calculate generation probabilities for clones in the paired samples taken before and after chemotherapy. TCRdb reworked the public reads: Q25 trimming with fastp, MiXCR clone assembly, productive beta chains retained. Duplicate CDR3 protein sequences are folded into a single record with the most common DNA and genes. The V and J calls reflect TCRdb's pipeline rather than the authors' work. This sample lists more than 8,000 distinct CDR3 sequences; 20% to 30% were detected once. The top ten constitute less than 3.5% of the sample.

To note about this clonotype: The antigen it recognizes is unknown. It has no much larger one-base neighbor in the sample; base qualities were not kept.

The chain links TRBV20-1 with TRBJ1-2; tentative D gene TRBD1, with 5 bases matching. The source is a human donor with a blood cancer. The sample was blood. The DNA sequence is TGCAGTGCTAGAGATCCTTCGGGCAGGGAGTATGGCTACACCTTC. This is translated as CSARDPSGREYGYTF.